A selection of T cell receptor beta chains follows, all from one sample in a study of human T cells and chemical hapten exposure. One entry per CDR3 protein, called by TCRdb with MiXCR from the RACE reads. The sample lists tens of thousands of distinct CDR3 sequences; approximately 11% were seen once. This specimen was whole blood, taken in connection with sensitization to the hapten diphenylcyclopropenone (DPC). The receptors shown here come from a man in his forties with alopecia areata. Some clones in this sample may be carry-over from other donors' samples. CDR3s include the opening cysteine and the closing phenylalanine or tryptophan. The D gene is left open where the match is weak. Only some rows state a clone size, as once, few, many or a class for expanded clones.

>TRBD1|TRBV6-1|TRBJ2-7|.
TGTGCCAGCAGCGCAACGACAGGGAACCTCAACTACGAGCAGTACTTC
CASSATTGNLNYEQYF
>.|TRBV20-1|TRBJ2-7|.
TGCAGTGCTAGAGAACCCCGGGGCGGATCCTACGAGCAGTACTTC
CSAREPRGGSYEQYF
>.|TRBV7-2|TRBJ2-3|.
TGTGCCAGCAGCTTAGCTTTGGGCAGGGATCCCACAGATACGCAGTATTTT
CASSLALGRDPTDTQYF
>TRBD1|TRBV20-1|TRBJ1-6|many
TGCAGTGCTACAATGGGACAGAGAAATTTTAATTCACCCCTCCACTTT
CSATMGQRNFNSPLHF
>.|TRBV20-1|TRBJ2-6|few
TGCAGTGCCCCAGCGGAGGGGAGCTCTGGGGCCAACGTCCTGACTTTC
CSAPAEGSSGANVLTF
>TRBD1|TRBV7-2|TRBJ2-1|.
TGTGCCAGCAGCACCGACAGGGGGGTGAACAATGAGCAGTTCTTC
CASSTDRGVNNEQFF
>.|TRBV14|TRBJ1-1|many
TGTGCCAGCAGCCAAGTTGGCGGCACTGAAGCTTTCTTT
CASSQVGGTEAFF
>TRBD2|TRBV4-2|TRBJ2-3|few
TGTGCCAGCAGCCAAGAAGTAGCGGGAGCAGGGGGAGATACGCAGTATTTT
CASSQEVAGAGGDTQYF
>.|TRBV7-2|TRBJ2-1|.
TGTGCCAGCAGCTTAGAAGTTGGGCGGAATGAGCAGTTCTTC
CASSLEVGRNEQFF
>.|TRBV12-3/TRBV12-4|TRBJ2-3|.
TGTGCCAGCAGTTGGGGCGGCGTAACAGATACGCAGTATTTT
CASSWGGVTDTQYF
>TRBD1|TRBV5-1|TRBJ2-2|many
TGCGCCAGCAGCTTGTCGGGACAGGGGGCGACCGGGGAGCTGTTTTTT
CASSLSGQGATGELFF
>.|TRBV7-2|TRBJ1-5|.
TGTGCCAGCAGTCGACAGCACAATAGCAATCAGCCCCAGCATTTT
CASSRQHNSNQPQHF
>TRBD1|TRBV13|TRBJ1-6|.
TGTGCCAGCAGCTCCCGGGACAGGGTTGATTCACCCCTCCACTTT
CASSSRDRVDSPLHF
>.|TRBV4-3|TRBJ1-3|.
TGCGCCAGCAGCCAAGATAGGCCGGGAGGTATAGACTCTGGAAACACCATATATTTT
CASSQDRPGGIDSGNTIYF
>.|TRBV14|TRBJ2-3|many
TGTGCCAGCAGCGAAAAAGTGGGGATTGGCACAGATACGCAGTATTTT
CASSEKVGIGTDTQYF
>.|TRBV7-8|TRBJ2-3|.
TGTGCCAGCAGCTTACCCAGCGGAACTTACCCTAGCACAGATACGCAGTATTTT
CASSLPSGTYPSTDTQYF
>TRBD1|TRBV12-3/TRBV12-4|TRBJ1-2|few
TGTGCCAGCAGAGTAGGACAGGGACGCCCTGGCTACACCTTC
CASRVGQGRPGYTF
>TRBD2|TRBV20-1|TRBJ2-3|few
TGCAGTGCTAGAGATTCGGGGGGAGGCCCAGATACGCAGTATTTT
CSARDSGGGPDTQYF
>.|TRBV7-2|TRBJ1-1|many
TGTGCCAGCAGCTCAGCCCCATCGCGAGCTTTCTTT
CASSSAPSRAFF
>TRBD2|TRBV20-1|TRBJ2-3|many
TGCAGTGCTAGAGATAGCGGGAGGCGGAGTGGGCATACGCAGTATTTT
CSARDSGRRSGHTQYF
>.|TRBV12-3/TRBV12-4|TRBJ1-1|many
TGTGCCAGCACCACCCCGGCAGGGAAGGACACTGAAGCTTTCTTT
CASTTPAGKDTEAFF
>TRBD2|TRBV6-2/TRBV6-3|TRBJ2-1|many
TGTGCCAGCAGACCTAATTCTAGCGGATTCTACAATGAGCAGTTCTTC
CASRPNSSGFYNEQFF
>.|TRBV3-1|TRBJ1-2|few
TGTGCCAGCAGCCCACACCCGGGACGGAGCTATGGCTACACCTTC
CASSPHPGRSYGYTF
>.|TRBV6-2/TRBV6-3|TRBJ1-5|many
TGTGCCAGCAGTCACCTTGGCAATCAGCCCCAGCATTTT
CASSHLGNQPQHF
>TRBD1|TRBV3-1|TRBJ1-6|.
TGTGCCAGCAGCTCCCGACAGGGGGCAACCTATAATTCACCCCTCCACTTT
CASSSRQGATYNSPLHF